These 12 T cell receptor beta chains share one sample of origin, sequenced in a study of T cell changes during pregnancy in multiple sclerosis. Profiling relied on immunoSEQ multiplex PCR, and the TCRdb table lists in-frame clones only, not all of them. The sample yields around 100,000 clones, around 92% seen once. The source material was peripheral blood, sampled after pregnancy. The receptors derive from a female donor with multiple sclerosis, enrolled in a pregnancy study.

In this sample, this clone turned up once. V is TRBV5-1 and J is TRBJ2-7; 9 nucleotides agree with TRBD2. The CDR3 runs 15 residues. V lost 0 bases and J lost 2; bases outside the gene matches: 3. The germline V gene encodes CDR1 SGHRS and CDR2 YFSETQ. This CDR3 reads CASSLVASGTYEQYF. CDR3 nucleotides: TGCGCCAGCAGCTTGGTGGCTAGCGGGACCTACGAGCAGTACTTC. Combining the CDR3 with reference TRBV5-1 and TRBJ2-7 gives the whole variable domain KAGVTQTPRYLIKTRGQQVTLSCSPISGHRSVSWYQQTPGQGLQFLFEYFSETQRNKGNFPGRFSGRQFSNSRSEMNVSTLELGDSALYLCASSLVASGTYEQYFGPGTRLTVT.

The chain recombines TRBV12-5 with TRBJ1-2; D unclear. The length of the CDR3 is 12 residues. The V end was cut by 6 bases, the J end by 7 bases, with 12 bases between. Germline CDR1 LGHNT, CDR2 FRNRAP. In DNA form, the CDR3 reads TGTGCTAGTGGCCCCCCCCACGGTGGCTACACCTTC. This gives the protein CASGPPHGGYTF.

The chain is built from TRBV6-6 and TRBJ1-6, with 7 positions matching TRBD1. The J segment lost 10 bases and the V segment lost 5 bases, leaving 11 bases of the junction unmatched. Germline CDR1 reads MNHNY; CDR2 reads SVGAGI (reference sequence). The CDR3 is 15 amino acids. This CDR3 reads CASSGNTGAGSPLHF. The CDR3 DNA reads as TGTGCCAGCAGTGGAAATACAGGGGCTGGGTCACCCCTCCACTTT.

The rearrangement joins TRBV28 to TRBJ2-3; TRBD1 aligns across 7 bases. The CDR3 spans 14 residues. Germline V gene data show CDR1 as MDHEN and CDR2 as SYDVKM. The V and J ends lost 7 bases and 5 bases, in that order; junction bases with no gene match: 9. The CDR3 reads CASTAGGSLDTQYF. For the CDR3, the DNA is TGTGCCAGCACTGCAGGGGGTTCTTTAGATACGCAGTATTTT.

The rearrangement links TRBV7-2 to TRBJ2-2; D perhaps matches TRBD1 (5 bases). Germline assignment: CDR1 SGHTA and CDR2 FQGNSA. Trimming took 5 bases from V and 4 from J, leaving 11 bases between them. The CDR3 is 14 residues long. CDR3: CASSRGPATGELFF. The CDR3 DNA reads as TGTGCCAGCAGCAGGGGCCCCGCCACCGGGGAGCTGTTTTTT.

The CDR3 DNA follows: TGTGCCAGCAGCTTCAGGGGTCACGAGCAGTACTTC. This translates into CASSFRGHEQYF. The rearrangement joins TRBV11-2 to TRBJ2-7, with D perhaps TRBD1 (6 bases). The CDR3 is made up of 12 amino acids. V lost 3 bases and J 5 bases, leaving 8 bases between the germline ends. The germline V gene has CDR1 SGHAT and CDR2 FQNNGV.

The chain links TRBV4-2 to TRBJ2-2; 13 bases are a match to TRBD2. The CDR3 runs to 16 residues. CDR1 and CDR2 from the germline V gene are LGHNA and YNFKEQ. The junction had 3 bases not matched to a gene; V was cut back by 3 bases and J by 5 bases. CDR3 loop: CASSQTGLAGTGELFF. The CDR3 bases are TGTGCCAGCAGCCAGACGGGACTAGCGGGGACCGGGGAGCTGTTTTTT.

This clone occurred once. V and J are TRBV29-1 and TRBJ2-6; weak D call: TRBD2 (5 bases). The CDR3 runs to 14 residues. V shed 2 bases and J shed 2 bases, with 7 bases lying between them. CDR1 is SQVTM, CDR2 ANQGSEA, per germline. The CDR3 is CSVESGAGANVLTF. The CDR3 nucleotides read TGCAGCGTTGAAAGCGGAGCTGGGGCCAACGTCCTGACTTTC.

The rearrangement links TRBV18 to TRBJ1-1, with D possibly matching TRBD1 (5 bases). CDR3 length: 15 residues. CDR1 and CDR2 from the germline V gene are KGHSH and LQKENI. Trimming cost V 3 bases and J 3 bases, with 14 bases left between them. The CDR3 bases are TGTGCCAGCTCACCGTCTCAGGGTCGATACACTGAAGCTTTCTTT. Encoded protein: CASSPSQGRYTEAFF.

V is TRBV5-6 and J is TRBJ2-2; no clear D. Trimming removed 0 bases at V and 4 bases at J, with 13 bases between. Germline CDR1 and CDR2: SGHDT and YYEEEE. This CDR3 has 16 residues. CDR3 region: CASSLVDTRVTGELFF. CDR3 sequence (DNA): TGTGCCAGCAGCTTGGTAGACACTCGAGTCACCGGGGAGCTGTTTTTT.

This clone was seen a single time. The V and J genes are TRBV7-3 and TRBJ2-1; TRBD1 agrees at 8 bases. Germline CDR1 and CDR2: SGHTA and FQGTGA. CDR3 length: 18 residues. The V gene end was trimmed by 0 bases and the J gene end by 9 bases; junction bases not matched to a gene: 16. The chain's CDR3 is CASSLTVSVDREGGEQFF. The CDR3 DNA is TGTGCCAGCAGCTTAACAGTCTCGGTGGACAGGGAAGGGGGTGAGCAGTTCTTC.

This chain joins TRBV28 and TRBJ1-3; D is perhaps TRBD1 (6 bases). Germline V gives CDR1 MDHEN, CDR2 SYDVKM. CDR3 size: 18 residues. The ends were cut back, 6 bases at V and 0 bases at J, with 21 bases in the middle. CDR3 nucleotides: TGTGCCAGCAGCCCGAGGCCAGGGGAAGGGGCCTCTGGAAACACCATATATTTT. Residues: CASSPRPGEGASGNTIYF.